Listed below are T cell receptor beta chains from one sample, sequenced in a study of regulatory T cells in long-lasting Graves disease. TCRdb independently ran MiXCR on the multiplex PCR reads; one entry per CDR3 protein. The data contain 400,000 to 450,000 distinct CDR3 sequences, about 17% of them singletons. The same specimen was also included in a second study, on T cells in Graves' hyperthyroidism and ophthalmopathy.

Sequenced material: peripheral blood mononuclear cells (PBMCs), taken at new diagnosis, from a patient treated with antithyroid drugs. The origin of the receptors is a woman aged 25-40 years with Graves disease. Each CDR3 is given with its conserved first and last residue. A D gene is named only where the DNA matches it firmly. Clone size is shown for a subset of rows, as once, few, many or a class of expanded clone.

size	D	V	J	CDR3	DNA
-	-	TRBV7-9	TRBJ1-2	CASSSSNIANYGYTF	TGTGCCAGCAGCTCCTCTAATATAGCTAACTATGGCTACACCTTC
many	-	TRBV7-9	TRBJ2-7	CASSFDRGRAYEQYF	TGTGCCAGCAGCTTCGATCGTGGGAGAGCCTACGAGCAGTACTTC
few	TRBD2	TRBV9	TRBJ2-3	CASAGGDTQYF	TGTGCCAGCGCCGGGGGGGATACGCAGTATTTT
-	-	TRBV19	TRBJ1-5	CASSIWENQPQHF	TGTGCCAGTAGTATCTGGGAGAATCAGCCCCAGCATTTT
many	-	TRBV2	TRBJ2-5	CASRRGLTTQYF	TGTGCCAGCAGAAGGGGACTGACGACCCAGTACTTC
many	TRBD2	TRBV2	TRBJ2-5	CASSEGSGAETQYF	TGTGCCAGCAGTGAAGGCAGCGGGGCGGAGACCCAGTACTTC
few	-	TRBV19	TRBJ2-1	CASSIPNYNEQFF	TGTGCCAGTAGTATCCCCAACTACAATGAGCAGTTCTTC
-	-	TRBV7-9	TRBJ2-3	CASRGFADTQYF	TGTGCCAGCAGGGGATTTGCAGATACGCAGTATTTT
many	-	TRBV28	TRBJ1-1	CASSLQGEDTEAFF	TGTGCCAGCAGTTTACAGGGTGAGGACACTGAAGCTTTCTTT
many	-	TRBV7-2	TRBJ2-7	CASSFNSLSSYEQYF	TGTGCCAGCAGCTTCAACAGCCTGAGCTCCTACGAGCAGTACTTC
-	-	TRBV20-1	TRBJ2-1	CSARVRSNEQFF	TGCAGTGCTAGAGTTAGGAGCAATGAGCAGTTCTTC
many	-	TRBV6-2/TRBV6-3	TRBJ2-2	CASTVTRVIEELFF	TGTGCCAGCACGGTGACTAGGGTTATCGAGGAGCTGTTTTTT
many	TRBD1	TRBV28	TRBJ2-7	CASSTTGGQYF	TGTGCCAGCAGTACGACAGGGGGGCAGTACTTC
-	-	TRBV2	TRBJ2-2	CASSLEETGSTGELFF	TGTGCCAGCAGCTTGGAGGAGACAGGATCCACCGGGGAGCTGTTTTTT
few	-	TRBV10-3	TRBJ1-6	CAIRVTGDNSPLHF	TGTGCCATCAGAGTGACGGGGGATAATTCACCCCTCCACTTT
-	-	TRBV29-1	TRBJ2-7	CSVAPGPVYEQYF	TGCAGCGTTGCCCCCGGACCGGTCTACGAGCAGTACTTC
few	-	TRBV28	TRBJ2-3	CASIQGTTDTQYF	TGTGCCAGCATTCAGGGTACCACAGATACGCAGTATTTT
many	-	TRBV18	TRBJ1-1	CASSLDRGAFF	TGTGCCAGCAGCTTAGATCGGGGGGCCTTTTTT
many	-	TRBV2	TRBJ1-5	CASNTLPAQPQHF	TGTGCCAGCAACACATTACCCGCCCAGCCCCAGCATTTT
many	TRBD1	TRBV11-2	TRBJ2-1	CASSLARDRVHEQFF	TGTGCCAGCAGCCTGGCGCGGGACAGGGTACATGAGCAGTTCTTC
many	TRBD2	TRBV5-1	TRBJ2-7	CASTLLAGGGYEQYF	TGCGCCAGCACCTTACTAGCGGGAGGGGGTTACGAGCAGTACTTC
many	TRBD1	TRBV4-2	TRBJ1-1	CASSQGGTGSRTEAFF	TGTGCCAGCAGCCAAGGGGGGACAGGGAGTCGTACTGAAGCTTTCTTT
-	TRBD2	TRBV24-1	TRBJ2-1	CATKGISGRGFHEQFF	TGTGCCACCAAGGGGATTAGCGGGAGAGGATTCCATGAGCAGTTCTTC
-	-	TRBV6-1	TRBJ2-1	CASRGRDVSYNEQFF	TGTGCCAGCAGGGGGCGGGACGTCTCCTACAATGAGCAGTTCTTC
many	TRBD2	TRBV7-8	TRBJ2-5	CASTRHNLAGRRETQYF	TGTGCCAGCACGCGACACAATCTAGCGGGACGTAGGGAGACCCAGTACTTC
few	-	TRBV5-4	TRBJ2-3	CASNHGLDTDTQYF	TGTGCCAGCAACCACGGACTGGACACAGATACGCAGTATTTT
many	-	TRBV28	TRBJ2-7	CASSLNDPSLRTSF	TGTGCCAGCAGTTTGAACGACCCAAGCCTAAGAACGAGCTTC
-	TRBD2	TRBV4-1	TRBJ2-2	CASSLAGLAGGPGATGELFF	TGCGCCAGCAGCCTCGCAGGGCTAGCGGGAGGGCCGGGAGCGACCGGGGAGCTGTTTTTT
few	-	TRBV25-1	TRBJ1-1	CASSEPRGRAFF	TGTGCCAGCAGTGAGCCCAGGGGACGTGCTTTCTTT
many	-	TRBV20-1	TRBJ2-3	CSARGPGDIDTQYF	TGCAGTGCTAGAGGGCCGGGAGACATAGATACGCAGTATTTT
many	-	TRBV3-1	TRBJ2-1	CASSQGPAGDEQFF	TGTGCCAGCAGCCAAGGACCCGCTGGGGATGAGCAGTTCTTC
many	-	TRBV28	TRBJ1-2	CASSTTADYGYTF	TGTGCCAGCAGTACGACAGCAGACTATGGCTACACCTTC
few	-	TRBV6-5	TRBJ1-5	CASSSRGDIFSNQPQHF	TGTGCCAGCAGTTCGCGGGGGGACATCTTTAGCAATCAGCCCCAGCATTTT
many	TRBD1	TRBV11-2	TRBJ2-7	CASSLVGTGLEQYF	TGTGCCAGCAGCTTAGTCGGGACAGGGCTAGAGCAGTACTTC
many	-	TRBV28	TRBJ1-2	CASSSPRGYTF	TGTGCCAGCAGTTCCCCCCGGGGCTACACCTTC
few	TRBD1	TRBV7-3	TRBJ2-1	CASSLTLQGSYNEQFF	TGTGCCAGCAGCCTAACCCTACAGGGGTCATACAATGAGCAGTTCTTC
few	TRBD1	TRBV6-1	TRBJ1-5	CASNPGQPYQPQHF	TGTGCCAGCAACCCGGGACAGCCTTATCAGCCCCAGCATTTT
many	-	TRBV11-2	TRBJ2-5	CASRSGWDPRETQYF	TGTGCCAGCAGGTCAGGTTGGGATCCAAGGGAGACCCAGTACTTC
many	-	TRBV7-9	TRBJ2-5	CASSYSGTGETQYF	TGTGCCAGCAGCTACTCCGGGACTGGAGAGACCCAGTACTTC
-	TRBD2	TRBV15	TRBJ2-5	CATGLAGDQETQYF	TGTGCCACGGGACTAGCGGGGGACCAAGAGACCCAGTACTTC
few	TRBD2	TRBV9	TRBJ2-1	CASSVGGGRINEQFF	TGTGCCAGCAGCGTAGGCGGCGGGAGGATCAATGAGCAGTTCTTC
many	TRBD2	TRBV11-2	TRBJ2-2	CASSLRTASGSQYGELFF	TGTGCCAGCAGCTTAAGGACAGCTAGCGGGAGCCAATACGGGGAGCTGTTTTTT
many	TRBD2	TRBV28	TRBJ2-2	CASSWTSGRAGELFF	TGTGCCAGCAGTTGGACTAGCGGGAGGGCCGGGGAGCTGTTTTTT
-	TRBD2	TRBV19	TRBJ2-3	CASSTGTSGSTDTQYF	TGTGCCAGTAGTACCGGGACTAGCGGGAGCACAGATACGCAGTATTTT
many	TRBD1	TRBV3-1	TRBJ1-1	CASSPRTGGRNTEAFF	TGTGCCAGCAGCCCCCGGACAGGGGGCAGGAACACTGAAGCTTTCTTT
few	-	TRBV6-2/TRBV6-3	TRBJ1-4	CASSWGSGTGDSF	-
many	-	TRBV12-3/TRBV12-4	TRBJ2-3	CASSRGPSTDTQYF	TGTGCCAGCAGTCGGGGACCGAGCACAGATACGCAGTATTTT
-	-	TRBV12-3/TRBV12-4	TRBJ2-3	CASSYGDTDTQYF	TGTGCCAGCAGTTATGGGGACACAGATACGCAGTATTTT
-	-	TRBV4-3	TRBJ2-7	CASSQDLAGLGSYEQYF	TGCGCCAGCAGCCAAGATTTGGCAGGGCTTGGCTCCTACGAGCAGTACTTC
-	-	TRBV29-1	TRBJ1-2	CSAESGYGYTF	TGCAGCGCCGAGTCGGGCTATGGCTACACCTTC